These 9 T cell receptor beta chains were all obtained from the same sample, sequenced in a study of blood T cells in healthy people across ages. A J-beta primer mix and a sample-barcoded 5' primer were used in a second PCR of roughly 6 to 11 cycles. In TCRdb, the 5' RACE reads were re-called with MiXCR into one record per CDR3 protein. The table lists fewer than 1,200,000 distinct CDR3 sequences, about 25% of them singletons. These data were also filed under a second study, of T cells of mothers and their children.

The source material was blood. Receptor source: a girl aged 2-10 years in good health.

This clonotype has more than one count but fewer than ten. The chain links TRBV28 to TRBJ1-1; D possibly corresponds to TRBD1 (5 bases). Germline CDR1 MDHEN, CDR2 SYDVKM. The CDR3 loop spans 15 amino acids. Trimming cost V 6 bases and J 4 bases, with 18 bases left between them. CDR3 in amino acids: CASSRSELGGTEAFF. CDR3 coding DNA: TGTGCCAGCAGCCGGTCCGAGCTGGGGGGCACTGAAGCTTTCTTT.

Here the CDR3 reads CAISASGSTDTQYF. In nucleotides, the CDR3 is TGTGCCATCAGTGCTAGCGGAAGCACAGATACGCAGTATTTT. This chain connects TRBV10-3 to TRBJ2-3, with TRBD2 matching over 7 bases. This CDR3 spans 14 amino acids. Losses at the gene ends were 4 bases for V and 0 bases for J; bases not matched to a gene: 1. Germline values: CDR1 ENHRY, CDR2 SYGVKD.

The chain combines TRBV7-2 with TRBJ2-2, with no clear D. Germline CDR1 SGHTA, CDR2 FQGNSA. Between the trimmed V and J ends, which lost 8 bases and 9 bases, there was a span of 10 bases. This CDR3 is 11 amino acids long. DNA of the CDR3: TGTGCCAGCCGCGTAATGCGGGAGCTGTTTTTT. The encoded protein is CASRVMRELFF.

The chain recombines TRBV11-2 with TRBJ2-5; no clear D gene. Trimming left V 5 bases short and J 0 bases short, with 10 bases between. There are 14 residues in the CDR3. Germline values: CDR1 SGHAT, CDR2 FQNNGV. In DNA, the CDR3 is TGTGCCAGCAGCACCGACCCAGACCAAGAGACCCAGTACTTC. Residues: CASSTDPDQETQYF. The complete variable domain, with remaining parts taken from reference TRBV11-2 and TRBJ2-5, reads EAGVAQSPRYKIIEKRQSVAFWCNPISGHATLYWYQQILGQGPKLLIQFQNNGVVDDSQLPKDRFSAERLKGVDSTLKIQPAKLEDSAVYLCASSTDPDQETQYFGPGTRLLVL.

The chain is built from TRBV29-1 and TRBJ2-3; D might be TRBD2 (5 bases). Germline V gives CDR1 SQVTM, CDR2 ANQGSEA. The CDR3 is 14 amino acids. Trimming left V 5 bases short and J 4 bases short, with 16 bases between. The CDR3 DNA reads TGCAGCGTTTACCTCGGGGTAGACTCAGATACGCAGTATTTT. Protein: CSVYLGVDSDTQYF.

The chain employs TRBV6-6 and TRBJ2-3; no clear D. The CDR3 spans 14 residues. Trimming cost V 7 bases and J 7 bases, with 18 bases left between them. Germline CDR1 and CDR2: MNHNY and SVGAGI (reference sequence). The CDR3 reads CASTTRVSGYTQYF. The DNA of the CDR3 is TGTGCCAGCACCACCCGGGTTTCAGGCTATACGCAGTATTTT.

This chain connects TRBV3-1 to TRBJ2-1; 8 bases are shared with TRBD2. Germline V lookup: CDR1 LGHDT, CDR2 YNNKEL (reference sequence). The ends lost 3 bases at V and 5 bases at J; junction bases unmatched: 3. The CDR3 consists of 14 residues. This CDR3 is CASSHLGGDNEQFF. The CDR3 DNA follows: TGTGCCAGCAGCCACCTCGGGGGGGACAATGAGCAGTTCTTC.

CDR3 in amino acids: CASSLAREVTEAFF. CDR3 sequence (DNA): TGTGCCAGCAGTTTAGCCAGAGAGGTCACTGAAGCTTTCTTT. V is TRBV12-3 or TRBV12-4 and J is TRBJ1-1; D is ambiguous. The CDR3 runs 14 residues. V gave up 0 bases and J gave up 4 bases, with 9 bases separating them.

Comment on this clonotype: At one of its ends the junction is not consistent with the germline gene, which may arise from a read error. The CDR3 sequence is CASSKKGVRETQCF. As DNA, the CDR3 is TGTGCCAGCAGCAAAAAGGGGGTACGGGAGACCCAGTGCTTC. The J gene is TRBJ2-1, the V gene TRBV7-2; D assignment may be TRBD1 or TRBD2 (6 bases each). Germline CDR1 is SGHTA and CDR2 is FQGNSA. The CDR3 is made up of 14 amino acids.